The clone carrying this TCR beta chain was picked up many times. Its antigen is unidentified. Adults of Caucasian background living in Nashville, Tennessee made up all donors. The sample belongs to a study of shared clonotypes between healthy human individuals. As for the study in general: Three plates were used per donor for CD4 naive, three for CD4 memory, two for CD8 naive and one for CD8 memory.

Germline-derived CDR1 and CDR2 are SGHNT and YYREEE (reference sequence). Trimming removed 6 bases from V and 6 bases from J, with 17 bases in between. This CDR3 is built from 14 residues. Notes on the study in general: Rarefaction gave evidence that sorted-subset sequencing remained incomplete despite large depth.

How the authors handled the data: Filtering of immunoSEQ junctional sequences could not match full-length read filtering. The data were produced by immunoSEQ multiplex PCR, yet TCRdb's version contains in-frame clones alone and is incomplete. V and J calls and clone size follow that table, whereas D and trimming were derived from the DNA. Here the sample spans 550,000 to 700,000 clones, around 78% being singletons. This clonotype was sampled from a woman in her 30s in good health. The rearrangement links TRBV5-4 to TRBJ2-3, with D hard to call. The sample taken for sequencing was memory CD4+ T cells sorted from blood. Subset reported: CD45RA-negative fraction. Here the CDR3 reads CASTSPHSVDTQYF. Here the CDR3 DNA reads TGTGCCAGCACCTCCCCGCACTCCGTGGATACGCAGTATTTT.